This TCR beta chain derives from a study of neoadjuvant nivolumab and ipilimumab in lung cancer. This table comes from immunoSEQ multiplex PCR, and its TCRdb copy is limited to in-frame clones, with some not included. The table lists about 20,000 clones, about 87% of them singletons. This clonotype was obtained from an adult with non-small cell lung cancer. Sequencing used peripheral blood, obtained before neoadjuvant nivolumab, alone or with ipilimumab.

The DNA of the CDR3 is TGCAGCGTTGCCAGCTTACAGGGTAGGCGAGAGACCCAGTACTTC. It codes for CSVASLQGRRETQYF. J is TRBJ2-5 and V is TRBV29-1; D may be TRBD1 (6 bases). The length of the CDR3 is 15 residues. Germline assignment: CDR1 SQVTM and CDR2 ANQGSEA. Deletions cut 4 bases from V and 4 bases from J, with 19 bases between.